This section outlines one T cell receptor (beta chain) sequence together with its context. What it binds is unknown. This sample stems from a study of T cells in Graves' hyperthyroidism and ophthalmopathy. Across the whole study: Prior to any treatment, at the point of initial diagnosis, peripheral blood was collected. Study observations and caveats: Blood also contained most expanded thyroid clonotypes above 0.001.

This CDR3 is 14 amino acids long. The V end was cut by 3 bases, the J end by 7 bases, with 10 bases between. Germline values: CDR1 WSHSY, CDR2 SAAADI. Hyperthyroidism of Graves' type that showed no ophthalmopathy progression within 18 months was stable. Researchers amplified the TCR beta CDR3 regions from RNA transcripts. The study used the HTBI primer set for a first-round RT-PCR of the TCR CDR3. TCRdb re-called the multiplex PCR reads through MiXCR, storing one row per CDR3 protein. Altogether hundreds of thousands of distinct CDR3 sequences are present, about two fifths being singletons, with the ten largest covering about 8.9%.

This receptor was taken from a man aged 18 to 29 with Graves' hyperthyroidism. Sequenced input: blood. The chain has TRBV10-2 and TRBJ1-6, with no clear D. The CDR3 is CASSDGDVNSPLHF. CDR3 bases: TGCGCCAGCAGTGATGGGGATGTGAATTCACCCCTCCACTTT.